This is a list of T cell receptor beta chains from one sample in a study of cytomegalovirus exposure and HLA in healthy donors. The method was immunoSEQ multiplex PCR; TCRdb's version includes in-frame clones alone and lacks a portion of them. The sample contains about 200,000 clones, 79% of which appear only once. Specimen: PBMCs. The receptors derive from a girl aged 10-17 years in good health and CMV-seropositive. CDR3s leave out the opening cysteine and the closing phenylalanine or tryptophan. Size is stated for part of the rows, as once, few or many counts, or as a class when the clone is expanded.

TRBJ1-2	-	TRBV9	ASSVEGGLYGYT
TRBJ1-1	-	TRBV4-1	ASSQYTDRTNTEAF
TRBJ1-3	few	TRBV6-1	ASSAGLSSGNTIY
TRBJ2-7	-	TRBV7-6	ASSPRGRGSYEQY
TRBJ1-5	-	TRBV5-5	ASSLDPRQPQH
TRBJ2-5	-	TRBV11-3	ASSFLAGQETQY
TRBJ1-1	once	TRBV6-1	ASTKDTNTEAF
TRBJ2-5	-	TRBV5-1	ASSSLAGAGETQY
TRBJ2-3	few	TRBV6-1	ASRQSSGGSDTQY
TRBJ1-6	-	TRBV7-6	ASSLDNYSPLH
TRBJ2-3	-	TRBV4-1	ASSRPADTQY
TRBJ2-3	-	TRBV7-2	ASSLVGGGTDTQY
TRBJ2-7	-	TRBV14	ASSQRLAGAAYEQY
TRBJ2-1	-	TRBV18	ASSPQWSETSGYNEQF